The present T cell receptor (beta chain) was sequenced within a study of T cell repertoires in cytomegalovirus infection. Study background: Indications of both CMV infection and matching HLA type were provided by public TCR beta signatures. Whole-study results and caveats: What dominated the ex vivo response were HLA-C-restricted CMV-specific TCR beta clonotypes.

Comments on this clonotype: Its antigen is as yet unknown. This may come from a read error, since a much larger clone is one base off.

TCRdb analysed the reads with MiXCR anew, one entry per CDR3 protein. Of approximately 910,000 distinct CDR3 sequences detected, roughly 31% appear once; the ten largest clones hold over 10%. The germline CDR1 and CDR2 sequences are SGHVS and FQNEAQ. The CDR3 extends over 14 amino acids. The chain has TRBV7-8 and TRBJ2-3; perhaps TRBD1 as D (5 bases). The sequence came from a human donor in good health (CMV status not recorded). Some clones in this sample may be carry-over from other donors' samples. Sequencing used cultured CD8+ T cells from PBMCs, obtained from culture after CMV antigen stimulation. For the CDR3, the DNA is TGTGCCAGCAGCTTCACAGGACCCACAGATGCGCAGTATTTT. Translation gives CASSFTGPTDAQYF.